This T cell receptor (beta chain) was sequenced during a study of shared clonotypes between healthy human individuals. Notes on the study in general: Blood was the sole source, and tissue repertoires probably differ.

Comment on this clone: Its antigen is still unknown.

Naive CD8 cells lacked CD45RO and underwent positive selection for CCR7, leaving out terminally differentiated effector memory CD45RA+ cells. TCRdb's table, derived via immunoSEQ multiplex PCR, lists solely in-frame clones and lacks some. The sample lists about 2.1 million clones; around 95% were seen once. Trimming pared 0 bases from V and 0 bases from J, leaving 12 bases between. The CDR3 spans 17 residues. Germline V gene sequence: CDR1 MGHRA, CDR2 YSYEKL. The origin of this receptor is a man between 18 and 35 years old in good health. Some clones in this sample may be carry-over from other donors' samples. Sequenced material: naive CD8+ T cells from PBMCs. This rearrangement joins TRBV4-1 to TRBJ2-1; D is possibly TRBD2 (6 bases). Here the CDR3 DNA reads TGCGCCAGCAGCCAAGAGTGGTTAGCGGCCTCCTACAATGAGCAGTTCTTC. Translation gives CASSQEWLAASYNEQFF.